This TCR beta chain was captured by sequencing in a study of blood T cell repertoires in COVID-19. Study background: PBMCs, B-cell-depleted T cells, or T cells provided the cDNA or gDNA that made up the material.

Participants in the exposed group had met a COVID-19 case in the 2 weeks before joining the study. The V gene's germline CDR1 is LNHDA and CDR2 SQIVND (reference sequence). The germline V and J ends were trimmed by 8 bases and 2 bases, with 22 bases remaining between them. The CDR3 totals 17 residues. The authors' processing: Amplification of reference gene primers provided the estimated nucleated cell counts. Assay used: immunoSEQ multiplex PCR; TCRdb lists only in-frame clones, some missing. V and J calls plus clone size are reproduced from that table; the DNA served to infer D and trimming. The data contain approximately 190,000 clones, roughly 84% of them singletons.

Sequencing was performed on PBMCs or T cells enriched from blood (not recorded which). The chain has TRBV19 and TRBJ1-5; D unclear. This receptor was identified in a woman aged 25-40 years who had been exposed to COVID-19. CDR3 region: CASGLHYIEVGNQPQHF. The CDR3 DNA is TGTGCCAGTGGACTTCACTACATCGAGGTCGGCAATCAGCCCCAGCATTTT.